This entry features one TCR beta chain sequence. As yet, its antigen is unknown. This entry comes from a study of cytomegalovirus exposure and HLA in healthy donors. Study findings and constraints: Across HLA loci, a later analysis found differing TCR association rates, with DRB1 most and HLA-C fewest.

Per the germline V gene, CDR1 is PRHDT and CDR2 is FYEKMQ (reference sequence). V shed 5 bases and J 2 bases; nucleotides not matched to a gene: 11. The CDR3 runs to 16 residues. Both 60 Vbeta primers and 13 Jbeta primers went into the PCR. Here immunoSEQ multiplex PCR was the method, and the copy in TCRdb shows in-frame clones only, minus some. The data contain under 80,000 clones, about 81% of them singletons. Each donor's status was that of a healthy bone marrow donor. The V gene is TRBV13, the J gene TRBJ2-5; 7 bases agree with TRBD2. This TCR came from a man over 45 in good health and CMV-seropositive. Sequenced: PBMCs. CDR3: CASSPTSASFQETQYF. The CDR3 DNA reads TGTGCCAGCAGCCCAACTAGCGCTTCATTTCAAGAGACCCAGTACTTC.